The sequence of this T cell receptor beta chain was determined in a study of cytomegalovirus exposure and HLA in healthy donors. Whole-study results and caveats: According to the study, 150 to 200 TCR beta chains were cytomegalovirus-associated. Confirmation in vitro established that a few CMV-associated chains were specific for CMV antigens. With high specificity and sensitivity, the classifier reportedly diagnosed cytomegalovirus status.

In germline, CDR1 is SEHNR, CDR2 FQNEAQ (reference sequence). The CDR3 has 13 residues. Trimming removed 1 base from V and 12 bases from J, with 16 bases in between. Comment on this clone: Its antigen is currently unknown.

Clones were read by immunoSEQ multiplex PCR, and TCRdb kept only the in-frame ones, dropping some. The sample has roughly 220,000 clones; 85% to 95% are singletons. The sample consisted of PBMCs. The chain recombines TRBV7-9 with TRBJ2-7; no clear D gene. The TCR was taken from a young woman in good health and CMV-seronegative. This chain's CDR3 is CASSLDLVPVLYF. The CDR3 DNA follows: TGTGCCAGCAGCTTAGACCTAGTTCCCGTGTTGTACTTC.